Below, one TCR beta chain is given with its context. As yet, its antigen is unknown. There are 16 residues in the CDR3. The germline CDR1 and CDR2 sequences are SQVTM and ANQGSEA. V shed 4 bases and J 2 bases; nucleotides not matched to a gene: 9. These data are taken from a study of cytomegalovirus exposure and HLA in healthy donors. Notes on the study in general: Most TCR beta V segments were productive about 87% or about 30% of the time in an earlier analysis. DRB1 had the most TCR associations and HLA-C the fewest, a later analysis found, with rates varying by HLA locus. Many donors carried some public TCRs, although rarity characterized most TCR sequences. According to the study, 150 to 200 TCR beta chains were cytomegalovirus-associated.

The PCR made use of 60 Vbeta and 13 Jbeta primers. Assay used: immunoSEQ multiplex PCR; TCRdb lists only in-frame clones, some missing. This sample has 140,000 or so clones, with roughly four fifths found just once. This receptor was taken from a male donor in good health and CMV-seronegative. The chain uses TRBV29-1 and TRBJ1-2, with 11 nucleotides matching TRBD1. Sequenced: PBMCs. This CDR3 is CSVVPGQGGRNYGYTF. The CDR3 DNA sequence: TGCAGCGTTGTACCGGGACAGGGGGGGCGCAACTATGGCTACACCTTC. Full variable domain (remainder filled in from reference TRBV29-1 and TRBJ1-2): SAVISQKPSRDICQRGTSLTIQCQVDSQVTMMFWYRQQPGQSLTLIATANQGSEATYESGFVIDKFPISRPNLTFSTLTVSNMSPEDSSIYLCSVVPGQGGRNYGYTFGSGTRLTVV.